Described below is a single TCR beta chain sequence and its context. The CDR3 runs 17 residues. The trim removed 4 bases at V and 5 bases at J, leaving 12 bases unmatched. Germline assignment: CDR1 SGHDT and CDR2 YYEEEE. The data originate from a study of blood T cell repertoires in COVID-19. Study summary: PBMCs, B-cell-depleted T cells, or T cells were the source of the cDNA or gDNA that made up the material.

As handled by the study authors: Cell counts per sample came from amplifying reference gene primers. The data were produced by immunoSEQ multiplex PCR, yet TCRdb's version contains in-frame clones alone and is incomplete. V, J and clone size were drawn from that table, and D and trimming were deduced from the DNA. The table includes 200,000 to 250,000 clones, 83% detected once. The V gene is TRBV5-6, the J gene TRBJ2-1; 10 bases are shared with TRBD2. This receptor was obtained from a woman aged 45-60 years with acute or convalescent COVID-19. Sample: peripheral blood. CDR3 sequence: CASSLTRAGGPNNEQFF. CDR3 DNA sequence: TGTGCCAGCAGCCTCACACGAGCGGGGGGGCCGAACAATGAGCAGTTCTTC.